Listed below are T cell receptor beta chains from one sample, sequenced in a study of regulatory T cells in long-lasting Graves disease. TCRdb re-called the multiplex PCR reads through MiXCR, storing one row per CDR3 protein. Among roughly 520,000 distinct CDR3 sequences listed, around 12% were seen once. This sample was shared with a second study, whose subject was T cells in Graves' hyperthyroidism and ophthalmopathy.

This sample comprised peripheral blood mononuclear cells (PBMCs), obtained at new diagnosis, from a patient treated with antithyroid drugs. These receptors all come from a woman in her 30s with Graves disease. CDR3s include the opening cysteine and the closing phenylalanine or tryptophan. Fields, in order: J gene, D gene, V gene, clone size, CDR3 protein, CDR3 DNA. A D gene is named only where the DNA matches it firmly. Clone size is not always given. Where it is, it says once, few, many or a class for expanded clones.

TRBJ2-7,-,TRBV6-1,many,CASRAGTSAYEQYF,TGTGCCAGCCGAGCCGGGACTTCAGCCTACGAGCAGTACTTC
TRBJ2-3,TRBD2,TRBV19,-,CASSSYKASGSTDTQYF,TGTGCCAGTAGTAGCTACAAAGCTAGCGGTAGCACAGATACGCAGTATTTT
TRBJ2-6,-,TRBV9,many,CASSSRELAGRSGANVLTF,TGTGCCAGCAGCTCACGGGAATTGGCGGGCCGCTCTGGGGCCAACGTCCTGACTTTC
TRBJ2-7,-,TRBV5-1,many,CASSLEGTRGYEQYF,TGCGCCAGCAGCTTGGAAGGGACAAGAGGTTACGAGCAGTACTTC
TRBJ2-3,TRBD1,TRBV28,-,CASSEGGRADTQYF,TGTGCCAGCAGTGAAGGGGGCCGGGCAGATACGCAGTATTTT
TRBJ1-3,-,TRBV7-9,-,CASSRPGAIEGNTIYF,TGTGCCAGCAGCCGACCGGGGGCAATCGAAGGAAACACCATATATTTT
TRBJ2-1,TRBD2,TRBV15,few,CATGSGGNNEQFF,TGTGCCACCGGCAGCGGGGGGAACAATGAGCAGTTCTTC
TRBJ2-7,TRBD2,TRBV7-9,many,CASSLQGGRAHEQYF,TGTGCCAGCAGCTTACAGGGCGGGAGGGCCCACGAGCAGTACTTC
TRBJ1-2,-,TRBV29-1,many,CSVDGQGRNYGYTF,TGCAGCGTTGATGGGCAGGGTCGGAACTATGGCTACACCTTC
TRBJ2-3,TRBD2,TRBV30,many,CAWSAGLAGVGDTQYF,TGTGCCTGGAGTGCAGGACTAGCGGGAGTGGGGGATACGCAGTATTTT
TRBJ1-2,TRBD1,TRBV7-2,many,CASSLKVPRTGASGYTF,TGTGCCAGCAGCTTGAAAGTCCCAAGAACAGGGGCGAGTGGCTACACCTTC
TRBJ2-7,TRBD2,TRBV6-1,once,CASRSGGPYEQYF,TGTGCCAGCAGGTCGGGAGGGCCCTACGAGCAGTACTTC
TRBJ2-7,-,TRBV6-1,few,CASSRDPYEQYF,TGTGCCAGCAGTAGGGACCCATACGAGCAGTACTTC
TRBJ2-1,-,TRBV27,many,CASSFRDWAYNEQFF,TGTGCCAGCAGTTTCCGGGACTGGGCCTACAATGAGCAGTTCTTC